Below are 2 T cell receptor beta chains sequenced from a single sample in a study of T cells expressing NK-cell markers. TCRdb reprocessed the 5' RACE reads and keeps a single row for each CDR3 protein, giving no DNA. Its table records over 250,000 distinct CDR3 sequences. Input material: blood T cells: a sorted CD56 or NKG2C T cell subset, CD4+ or CD8+ T cells, or bulk PBMC T cells (not recorded which). The receptors shown here come from a woman aged 18 to 69 in good health.

V usage is TRBV18 and J usage is TRBJ1-6; TCRdb indicates TRBD1, and absent DNA this call remains unverified. Per germline, CDR1 KGHSH and CDR2 LQKENI. The CDR3 consists of 14 residues. The CDR3 is CASSPGRGDSPLHF. The full variable domain, with the rest looked up from reference TRBV18 and TRBJ1-6, is NAGVMQNPRHLVRRRGQEARLRCSPMKGHSHVYWYRQLPEEGLKFMVYLQKENIIDESGMPKERFSAEFPKEGPSILRIQQVVRGDSAAYFCASSPGRGDSPLHFGNGTRLTVT.

The chain is built from TRBV4-2 and TRBJ2-7; the D call of TRBD2 rests on TCRdb alone, since no DNA is present to check it. Per the germline V gene, CDR1 is LGHNA and CDR2 is YNFKEQ. This CDR3 comprises 15 residues. CDR3 protein: CASSQLGGPNNEQYF.